Below are 19 T cell receptor beta chains sequenced from a single sample in a study of T cell repertoires in cytomegalovirus infection. TCRdb called the reads again in MiXCR, with one record for every CDR3 protein. The sample lists under 850,000 distinct CDR3 sequences; 35% to 40% were seen once. The sample comprised PBMCs. Receptors were obtained from a human donor in good health (CMV status not recorded). Some clones in this sample may be carry-over from other donors' samples.

The chain carries TRBV27 and TRBJ1-2; tentative D call: TRBD1 (5 bases). Trimming took 3 bases from V and 8 from J, leaving 13 bases between them. There are 13 residues in the CDR3. Germline lookup yields CDR1 MNHEY and CDR2 SMNVEV (reference sequence). The CDR3 reads CASSLTVLGGYTF. In DNA form, the CDR3 reads TGTGCCAGCAGTTTGACAGTCCTTGGGGGCTACACCTTC.

The chain combines TRBV7-8 with TRBJ2-1, with D perhaps matching TRBD1 or TRBD2 (6 bases each). CDR3 length: 13 residues. The germline V and J ends were trimmed by 5 bases and 6 bases, with 11 bases remaining between them. Germline CDR1 and CDR2: SGHVS and FQNEAQ. The DNA of the CDR3 is TGTGCCAGCAGCCCTACGGGGGCCAATGAGCAGTTCTTC. It codes for CASSPTGANEQFF.

The rearrangement joins TRBV7-6 to TRBJ2-5, with a tentative D call TRBD2 (5 bases). Germline CDR1 is SGHVS and CDR2 is FNYEAQ. The CDR3 is 15 amino acids. Trimming removed 0 bases from V and 5 bases from J, with 13 bases in between. Here the CDR3 reads CASSLARVERETQYF. CDR3 coding DNA: TGTGCCAGCAGCTTAGCGCGGGTAGAAAGGGAGACCCAGTACTTC.

This clonotype was counted a few times. V and J are TRBV6-5 and TRBJ1-4; maybe TRBD1 (5 bases). Germline lookup yields CDR1 MNHEY and CDR2 SVGAGI. The CDR3 contains 16 residues. Trimming shortened V by 2 bases and J by 6 bases, and 16 bases separated the two germline ends. CDR3 residues: CASSYRFEGRYEKLFF. CDR3 nucleotides: TGTGCCAGCAGTTACCGGTTCGAGGGGCGATATGAAAAACTGTTTTTT.

Comment on this clonotype: Compared with germline, one end of the junction differs, possibly owing to a read error. The gene calls are TRBV28 and TRBJ1-1, with D uncertain. The length of the CDR3 is 17 residues. CDR1 is MDHEN, CDR2 SYDVKM, per germline. The CDR3 nucleotides are TGTGCCAGCAGTGCGCCAAGTCCATTCCTTCTGAACACTGAAGCTTTCTTC. It specifies CASSAPSPFLLNTEAFF.

This clonotype occurred a few times. This rearrangement joins TRBV12-3 or TRBV12-4 to TRBJ2-7, with 9 bases matching TRBD2. This CDR3 spans 16 amino acids. Trimming took 3 bases from V and 1 from J; bases not matched to a gene: 7. The CDR3 is CASSFLLAGASYEQYF. The DNA of the CDR3 is TGTGCCAGCAGTTTTCTGTTAGCGGGAGCATCCTACGAGCAGTACTTC.

The chain combines TRBV7-2 with TRBJ2-7, with D perhaps matching TRBD1 or TRBD2 (6 bases each). V lost 8 bases to trimming and J lost 4 bases, with 27 bases between them. Germline V gene data show CDR1 as SGHTA and CDR2 as FQGNSA. The CDR3 extends over 17 amino acids. The CDR3 bases are TGTGCCAGCGGCTGGGGGGCCCTGGGAGCGGTTAATTACGAGCAGTACTTC. Its translation is CASGWGALGAVNYEQYF.

This clonotype was found a few times. The rearrangement uses TRBV4-1 and TRBJ1-1; D remains unclear. Per germline, CDR1 MGHRA and CDR2 YSYEKL. Deletions cut 0 bases from V and 8 bases from J, with 10 bases between. The CDR3 has 13 residues. The DNA of the CDR3 is TGCGCCAGCAGCCAAGATTCCAGCGAAGAAGCTTTCTTT. Translating gives CASSQDSSEEAFF.

The rearrangement uses TRBV28 and TRBJ2-3; 9 positions agree with TRBD1. The CDR3 spans 15 residues. Germline V gene sequence: CDR1 MDHEN, CDR2 SYDVKM. J lost 5 bases, V lost 8 bases, and 11 bases had no gene match. CDR3 nucleotides: TGTGCCAGCTCACAAAGCTACAGGGGGCAAGATACGCAGTATTTT. Translation gives CASSQSYRGQDTQYF. Together with reference TRBV28 and TRBJ2-3, the CDR3 gives the full variable domain: DVKVTQSSRYLVKRTGEKVFLECVQDMDHENMFWYRQDPGLGLRLIYFSYDVKMKEKGDIPEGYSVSREKKERFSLILESASTNQTSMYLCASSQSYRGQDTQYFGPGTRLTVL.

This clonotype was detected only a few times. The chain carries TRBV29-1 and TRBJ1-1; D gene ambiguous. Germline V gene sequence: CDR1 SQVTM, CDR2 ANQGSEA. V gave up 4 bases and J gave up 5 bases, with 8 bases separating them. CDR3 length equals 11 residues. For the CDR3, the DNA is TGCAGCGTTGGTGGAGGTACTGAAGCTTTCTTT. It codes for CSVGGGTEAFF.

The rearrangement links TRBV19 to TRBJ2-1, with TRBD2 identical over 8 bases. The length of the CDR3 is 14 residues. Trimming removed 5 bases from V and 7 bases from J; junction bases left unmatched: 7. Germline lookup yields CDR1 LNHDA and CDR2 SQIVND (reference sequence). CDR3 in DNA: TGTGCCAGTAGTCCGGGACTAGATAAAAATGAGCAGTTCTTC. Translated: CASSPGLDKNEQFF.

Many counts were recorded for this clonotype. This chain links TRBV7-8 with TRBJ1-1; D not certain. V was shortened by 1 base and J by 7 bases, with 19 bases between the two germline ends. The CDR3 length is 16 residues. Germline lookup yields CDR1 SGHVS and CDR2 FQNEAQ. The DNA for the CDR3 is TGTGCCAGCAGCTTAGATTGGAAGGGAGGGTACGATGAAGCTTTCTTT. It translates to CASSLDWKGGYDEAFF.

In its sample, this clonotype was seen a few times. The gene calls are TRBV19 and TRBJ2-1, with TRBD2 identical over 8 bases. Germline V CDR1 and CDR2: LNHDA, SQIVND (reference sequence). V was clipped by 6 bases and J by 5 bases; unmatched bases: 12. This CDR3 has 16 residues. The CDR3 here is CASSGSLAGLHNEQFF. CDR3 nucleotides: TGTGCCAGTAGCGGTAGCCTAGCGGGCCTTCACAATGAGCAGTTCTTC.

The rearrangement links TRBV12-5 to TRBJ2-3, with 8 bases fitting TRBD2. The CDR3 contains 17 residues. The V gene end was trimmed by 3 bases and the J gene end by 4 bases; junction bases not matched to a gene: 12. Germline V lookup: CDR1 LGHNT, CDR2 FRNRAP. The CDR3 loop reads CASGLASGSGAADTQYF. In nucleotides, the CDR3 is TGTGCTAGTGGTTTAGCGAGCGGGAGTGGTGCGGCAGATACGCAGTATTTT. The full variable domain, completed using reference TRBV12-5 and TRBJ2-3, is DARVTQTPRHKVTEMGQEVTMRCQPILGHNTVFWYRQTMMQGLELLAYFRNRAPLDDSGMPKDRFSAEMPDATLATLKIQPSEPRDSAVYFCASGLASGSGAADTQYFGPGTRLTVL.

This clonotype was recorded a few times. The V and J genes are TRBV7-3 and TRBJ2-1, with unresolved D. Germline V gene lookup returns CDR1 SGHTA and CDR2 FQGTGA. Trimming took off 1 base at V and 8 bases at J, with 12 bases between the two ends. The CDR3 has 14 residues. The CDR3 DNA is TGTGCCAGCAGCTTAAGACGCTCGGAAGATGAGCAGTTCTTC. Encoded protein: CASSLRRSEDEQFF.

In its sample, this clonotype was seen many times. The chain uses TRBV28 and TRBJ1-2, with D uncertain. V was cut by 5 bases and J by 4 bases, with 17 bases left in between. This CDR3 has 15 amino acids. The germline CDR1 and CDR2 sequences are MDHEN and SYDVKM. Written as DNA, the CDR3 is TGTGCCAGCAGTGTGAGAGGGCTAGCCTTCTATGGCTACACCTTC. It specifies CASSVRGLAFYGYTF.

This chain uses TRBV7-8 with TRBJ1-2; D is perhaps TRBD1 (5 bases). The CDR3 is 16 amino acids. CDR1 is SGHVS, CDR2 FQNEAQ, per germline. Trimming stripped 1 base from V and 1 base from J, with 13 bases between. CDR3 amino acids: CASSLVRSGHNYGYTF. The CDR3 DNA is TGTGCCAGCAGCTTAGTCCGGTCAGGGCATAACTATGGCTACACCTTC.

Only one count was recorded for this clonotype. V is TRBV24-1 and J is TRBJ1-5; a possible D gene is TRBD1 (5 bases). V dropped 5 bases and J dropped 6 bases, with 10 bases sitting between them. The CDR3 contains 13 residues. Germline V gene sequence: CDR1 KGHDR, CDR2 SFDVKD. The CDR3 region is CATSAKGIQPQHF. The CDR3 DNA is TGTGCCACCAGTGCCAAGGGGATTCAGCCCCAGCATTTT.

The genes are TRBV5-5 and TRBJ2-7, with unresolved D. The CDR3 runs 14 residues. V gave up 4 bases and J gave up 6 bases, with 17 bases separating them. The V gene's germline CDR1 is SGHKS and CDR2 YYEKEE (reference sequence). The CDR3 region is CASSPRLQSGEQYF. CDR3 nucleotide sequence: TGTGCCAGCAGCCCCCGATTACAGTCGGGCGAGCAGTACTTC. Using reference TRBV5-5 and TRBJ2-7 for the parts outside the CDR3, the full variable domain is DAGVTQSPTHLIKTRGQQVTLRCSPISGHKSVSWYQQVLGQGPQFIFQYYEKEERGRGNFPDRFSARQFPNYSSELNVNALLLGDSALYLCASSPRLQSGEQYFGPGTRLTVT.